Listed below are T cell receptor beta chains from one sample, sequenced in a study of lymphopenia after photon versus proton radiotherapy. TCRdb keeps only in-frame clones here, not all; method: immunoSEQ multiplex PCR. Seen here are nearly 25,000 clones, about 84% observed once, and the top ten hold 21%. Source: peripheral blood, taken from a patient treated with proton-based radiotherapy. The source is a woman aged 65 to 85 with pancreatic cancer. Both conserved end residues are part of each CDR3. Each record gives: clone size, V gene, J gene, D gene, CDR3 length, CDR3 DNA, CDR3 protein. The D gene is left open where the match is weak. Some rows have no size entry. The others give once, few or many, or a class for an expanded clone.

>-|TRBV4-2|TRBJ1-3|-|17
TGTGCCAGCAGCCAAGAGGGGTCTGGGTCCTCTGGAAACACCATATATTTT
CASSQEGSGSSGNTIYF
>few|TRBV19|TRBJ1-1|-|15
TGTGCCAGTAGTATAGATCGGCAGGGGCTGGCTGAAGCTTTCTTT
CASSIDRQGLAEAFF
>-|TRBV19|TRBJ2-3|TRBD2|16
TGTGCCAGTAGTATCTCTAGCGGGAGAGGTGCAGATACGCAGTATTTT
CASSISSGRGADTQYF
>-|TRBV10-3|TRBJ1-1|-|12
TGTGCCATCGGCGCCGGGAACACTGAAGCTTTCTTT
CAIGAGNTEAFF
>-|TRBV28|TRBJ2-2|-|14
TGTGCCAGCTCCCTGACAGGAAACACCGGGGAGCTGTTTTTT
CASSLTGNTGELFF
>-|TRBV5-4|TRBJ2-7|-|14
TGTGCCAGCAGCCCCGCCGGCGGTACCTACGAGCAGTACTTC
CASSPAGGTYEQYF
>-|TRBV6-1|TRBJ1-4|-|15
TGTGCCAGCATGGGGGCCACCCGGTGGGTTGAAAAACTGTTTTTT
CASMGATRWVEKLFF
>-|TRBV15|TRBJ2-2|-|14
TGTGCCACTCGCGTATCGAGGAACACCGGGGAGCTGTTTTTT
CATRVSRNTGELFF
>few|TRBV5-4|TRBJ2-7|-|13
TGTGCCAGCAGCTTGGGGCAGAGCTACGAGCAGTACTTC
CASSLGQSYEQYF
>once|TRBV14|TRBJ1-6|TRBD1|15
TGTGCCAGCAGCCAAGGAGCAGGGGGTAATTCACCCCTCCACTTT
CASSQGAGGNSPLHF
>-|TRBV4-1|TRBJ1-5|-|15
TGCGCCAGCAGCCGGATTACTGGGATGGGCCAGCCCCAGCATTTT
CASSRITGMGQPQHF
>-|TRBV5-4|TRBJ2-7|-|14
TGTGCCAGCAGCTCCCCCGGTATATCCGGCGAGCAGTACTTC
CASSSPGISGEQYF
>-|TRBV7-9|TRBJ1-1|-|15
TGTGCCAGCAGCTTAGCGACGGTTCAGGGACCTGAAGCTTTCTTT
CASSLATVQGPEAFF
>-|TRBV5-1|TRBJ2-3|TRBD1|16
TGCGCCAGCAGCTTCGGACCGGGACAGGGAGCAGATACGCAGTATTTT
CASSFGPGQGADTQYF
>few|TRBV4-3|TRBJ2-1|TRBD2|19
TGCGCCAGCAGCCAAGGACCTAGCGGGGGAGGTATATCCTACAATGAGCAGTTCTTC
CASSQGPSGGGISYNEQFF
>-|TRBV25-1|TRBJ2-7|-|13
TGTGCCAGCAGTTCCGGGTTTTCCTACGAGCAGTACTTC
CASSSGFSYEQYF
>-|TRBV19|TRBJ2-3|TRBD1|18
TGTGCCAGTAGTATAGTTCCCGGGACAGGGACACAAGGAGATACGCAGTATTTT
CASSIVPGTGTQGDTQYF
>-|TRBV18|TRBJ1-2|-|15
TGTGCCAGCTCACCAAGAATTGGACATTCATATGGCTACACCTTC
CASSPRIGHSYGYTF
>-|TRBV5-1|TRBJ2-2|TRBD2|18
TGCGCCAGCAGCTCCTACGGCCAGCGGGGAAAGAACACCGGGGAGCTGTTTTTT
CASSSYGQRGKNTGELFF
>-|TRBV27|TRBJ2-1|-|16
TGTGCCAGCAGTACCCCCTTGAAGCGGGCTAACAATGAGCAGTTCTTC
CASSTPLKRANNEQFF
>-|TRBV25-1|TRBJ2-1|-|13
TGTGCCAGCAGTGAGGTCAACTACAATGAGCAGTTCTTC
CASSEVNYNEQFF
>-|TRBV27|TRBJ2-3|TRBD2|18
TGTGCCAGCAGCCCTATCTCGACTAGCGGGAGGGACACAGATACGCAGTATTTT
CASSPISTSGRDTDTQYF